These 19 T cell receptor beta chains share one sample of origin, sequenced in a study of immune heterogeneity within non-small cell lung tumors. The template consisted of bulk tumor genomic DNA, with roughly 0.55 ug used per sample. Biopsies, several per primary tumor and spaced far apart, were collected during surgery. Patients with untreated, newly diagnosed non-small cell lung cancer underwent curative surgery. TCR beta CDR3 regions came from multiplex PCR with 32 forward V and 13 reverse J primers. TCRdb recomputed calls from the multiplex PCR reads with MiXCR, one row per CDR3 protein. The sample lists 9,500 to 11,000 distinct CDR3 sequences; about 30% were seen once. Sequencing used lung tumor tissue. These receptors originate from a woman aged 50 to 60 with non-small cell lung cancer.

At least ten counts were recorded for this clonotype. The CDR3 DNA is TGTGCCAGCAGCTTAGGGGCGGGACAGATAATCACAGATACGCAGTATTTT. This translates into CASSLGAGQIITDTQYF. The chain joins TRBV11-2 to TRBJ2-3, with a tentative D call TRBD1 (7 bases). V was shortened by 1 base and J by 2 bases, with 16 bases between the two germline ends. CDR1 is SGHAT, CDR2 FQNNGV, per germline. CDR3 length: 17 residues.

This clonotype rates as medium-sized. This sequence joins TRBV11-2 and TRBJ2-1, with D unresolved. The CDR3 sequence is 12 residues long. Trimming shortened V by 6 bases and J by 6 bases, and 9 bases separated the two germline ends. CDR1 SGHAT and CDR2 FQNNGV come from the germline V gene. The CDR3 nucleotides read TGTGCCAGCAGTCCGATTGGCAATGAGCAGTTCTTC. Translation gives CASSPIGNEQFF.

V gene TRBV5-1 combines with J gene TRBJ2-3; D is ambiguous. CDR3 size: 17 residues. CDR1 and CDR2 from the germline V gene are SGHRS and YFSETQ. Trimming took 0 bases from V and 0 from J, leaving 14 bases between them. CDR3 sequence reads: CASSLGPAQTSTDTQYF. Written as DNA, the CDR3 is TGCGCCAGCAGCTTGGGGCCAGCCCAAACTAGCACAGATACGCAGTATTTT.

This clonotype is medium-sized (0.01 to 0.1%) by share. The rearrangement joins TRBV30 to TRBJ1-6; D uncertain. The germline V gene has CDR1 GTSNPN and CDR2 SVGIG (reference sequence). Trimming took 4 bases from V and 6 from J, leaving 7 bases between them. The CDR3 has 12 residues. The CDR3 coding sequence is TGTGCCTGGATGCCACTTAATTCACCCCTCCACTTT. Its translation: CAWMPLNSPLHF.

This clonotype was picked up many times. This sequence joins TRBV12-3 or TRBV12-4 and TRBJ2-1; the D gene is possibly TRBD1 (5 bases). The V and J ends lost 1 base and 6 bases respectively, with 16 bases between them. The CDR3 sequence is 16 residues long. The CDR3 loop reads CASSLGEYGASNEQFF. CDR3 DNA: TGTGCCAGCAGTTTAGGGGAATATGGGGCCTCCAATGAGCAGTTCTTC.

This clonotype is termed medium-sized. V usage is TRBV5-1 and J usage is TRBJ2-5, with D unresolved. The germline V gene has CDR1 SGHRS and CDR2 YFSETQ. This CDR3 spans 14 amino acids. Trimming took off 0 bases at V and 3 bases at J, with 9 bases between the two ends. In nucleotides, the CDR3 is TGCGCCAGCAGCTTGGTAGGTTGGGAAGAGACCCAGTACTTC. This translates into CASSLVGWEETQYF.

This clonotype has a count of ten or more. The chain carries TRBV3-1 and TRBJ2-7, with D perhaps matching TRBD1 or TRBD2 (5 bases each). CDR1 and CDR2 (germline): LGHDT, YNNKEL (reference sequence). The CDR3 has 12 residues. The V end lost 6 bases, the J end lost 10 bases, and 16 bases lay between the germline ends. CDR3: CASSFGPGPQYF. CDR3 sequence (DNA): TGTGCCAGCAGTTTTGGGCCGGGACCTCAGTACTTC.

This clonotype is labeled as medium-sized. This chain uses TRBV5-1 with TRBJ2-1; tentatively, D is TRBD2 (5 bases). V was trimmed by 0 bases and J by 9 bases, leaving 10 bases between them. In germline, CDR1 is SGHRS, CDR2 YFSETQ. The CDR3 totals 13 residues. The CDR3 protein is CASSLVPSSEQFF. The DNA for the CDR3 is TGCGCCAGCAGCTTGGTTCCTAGCAGTGAGCAGTTCTTC.

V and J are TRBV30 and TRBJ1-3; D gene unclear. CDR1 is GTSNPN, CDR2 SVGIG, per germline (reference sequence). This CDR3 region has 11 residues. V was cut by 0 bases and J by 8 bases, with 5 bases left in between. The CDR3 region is CAWSVGYTIYF. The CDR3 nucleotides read TGTGCCTGGAGTGTGGGGTACACCATATATTTT.

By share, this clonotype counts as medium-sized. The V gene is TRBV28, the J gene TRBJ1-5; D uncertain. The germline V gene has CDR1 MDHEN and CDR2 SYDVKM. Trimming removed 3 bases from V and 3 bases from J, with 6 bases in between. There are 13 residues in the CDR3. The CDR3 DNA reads TGTGCCAGCAGTTTGGGGATCAATCAGCCCCAGCATTTT. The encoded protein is CASSLGINQPQHF.

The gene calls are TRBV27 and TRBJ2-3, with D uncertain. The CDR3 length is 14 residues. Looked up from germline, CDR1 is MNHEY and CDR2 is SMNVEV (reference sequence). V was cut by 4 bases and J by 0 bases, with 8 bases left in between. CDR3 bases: TGTGCCAGCAGTTCTGACGGGAGCACAGATACGCAGTATTTT. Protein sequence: CASSSDGSTDTQYF.

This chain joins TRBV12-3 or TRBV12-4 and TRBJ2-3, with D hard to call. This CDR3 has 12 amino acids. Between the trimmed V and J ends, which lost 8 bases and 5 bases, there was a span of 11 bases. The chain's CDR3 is CASCRSLDTQYF. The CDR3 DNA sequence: TGTGCCAGCTGCAGGTCACTAGATACGCAGTATTTT.

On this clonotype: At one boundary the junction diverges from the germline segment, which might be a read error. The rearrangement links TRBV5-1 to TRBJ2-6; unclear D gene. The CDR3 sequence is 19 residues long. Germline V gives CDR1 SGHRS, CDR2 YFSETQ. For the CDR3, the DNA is TGCGCCAGCAGCTTGTTCGGTACATCGAAGAGCTCTGGGTCCAACGTCCTGACTTTC. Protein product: CASSLFGTSKSSGSNVLTF.

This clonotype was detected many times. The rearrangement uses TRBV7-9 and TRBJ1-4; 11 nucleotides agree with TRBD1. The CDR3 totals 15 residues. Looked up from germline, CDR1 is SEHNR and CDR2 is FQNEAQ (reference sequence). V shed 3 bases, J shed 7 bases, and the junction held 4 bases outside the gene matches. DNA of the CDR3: TGTGCCAGCAGCTTGCCGGGACAGGGGGTTGAAAAACTGTTTTTT. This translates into CASSLPGQGVEKLFF.

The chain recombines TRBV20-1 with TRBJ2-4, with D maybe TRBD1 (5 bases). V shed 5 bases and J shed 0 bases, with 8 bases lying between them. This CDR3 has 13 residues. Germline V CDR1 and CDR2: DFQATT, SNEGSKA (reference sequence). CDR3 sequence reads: CSAYDRAKNIQYF. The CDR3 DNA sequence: TGCAGTGCTTACGACAGAGCCAAAAACATTCAGTACTTC.

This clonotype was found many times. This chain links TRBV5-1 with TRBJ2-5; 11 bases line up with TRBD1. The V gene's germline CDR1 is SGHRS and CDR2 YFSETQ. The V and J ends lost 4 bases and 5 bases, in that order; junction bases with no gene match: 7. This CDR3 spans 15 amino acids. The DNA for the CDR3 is TGCGCCAGCAGCCCCGGACAGGGGGCGCGTGAGACCCAGTACTTC. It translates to CASSPGQGARETQYF.

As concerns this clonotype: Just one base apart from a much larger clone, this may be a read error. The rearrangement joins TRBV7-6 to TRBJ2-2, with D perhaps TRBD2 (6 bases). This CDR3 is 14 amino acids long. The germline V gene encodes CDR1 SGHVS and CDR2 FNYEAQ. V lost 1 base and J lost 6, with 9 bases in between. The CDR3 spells CASSLGAGSGELFF. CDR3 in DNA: TGTGCCAGCAGCTTAGGGGCGGGATCCGGGGAGCTGTTTTTT.

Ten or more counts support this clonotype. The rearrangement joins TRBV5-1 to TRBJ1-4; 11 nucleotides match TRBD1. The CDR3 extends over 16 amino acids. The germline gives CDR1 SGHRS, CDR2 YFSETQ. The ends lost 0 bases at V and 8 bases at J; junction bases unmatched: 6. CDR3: CASSLAVGTGGEKLFF. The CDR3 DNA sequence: TGCGCCAGCAGCTTGGCCGTCGGGACAGGGGGAGAAAAACTGTTTTTT.

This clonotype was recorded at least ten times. The CDR3 nucleotides read TGCAGTGCTCCCAGGACTAGCGGCACCGGGGAGCTGTTTTTT. Amino acid sequence: CSAPRTSGTGELFF. V and J are TRBV20-1 and TRBJ2-2; TRBD2 matches at 10 bases. Trimming at V came to 5 bases and at J to 4 bases, leaving 4 bases not matched to a gene. Germline V lookup: CDR1 DFQATT, CDR2 SNEGSKA (reference sequence). CDR3 length equals 14 residues.